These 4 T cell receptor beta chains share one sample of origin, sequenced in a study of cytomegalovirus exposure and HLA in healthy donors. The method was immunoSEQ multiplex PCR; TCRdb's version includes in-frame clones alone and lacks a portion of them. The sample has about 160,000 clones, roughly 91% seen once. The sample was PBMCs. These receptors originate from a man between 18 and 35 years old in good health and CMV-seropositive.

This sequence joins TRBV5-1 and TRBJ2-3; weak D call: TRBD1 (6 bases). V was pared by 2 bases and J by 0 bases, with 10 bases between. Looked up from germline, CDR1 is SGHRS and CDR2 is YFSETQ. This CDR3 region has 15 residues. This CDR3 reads CASSFQGPSTDTQYF. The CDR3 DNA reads TGCGCCAGCAGCTTCCAGGGGCCAAGCACAGATACGCAGTATTTT.

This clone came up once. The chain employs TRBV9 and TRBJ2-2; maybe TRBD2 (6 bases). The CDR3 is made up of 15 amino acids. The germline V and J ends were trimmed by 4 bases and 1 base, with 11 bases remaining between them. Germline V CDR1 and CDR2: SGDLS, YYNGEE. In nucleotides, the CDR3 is TGTGCCAGCAGCCGGGACTCCATGAACACCGGGGAGCTGTTTTTT. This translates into CASSRDSMNTGELFF. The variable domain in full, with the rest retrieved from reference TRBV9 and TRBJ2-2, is DSGVTQTPKHLITATGQRVTLRCSPRSGDLSVYWYQQSLDQGLQFLIQYYNGEERAKGNILERFSAQQFPDLHSELNLSSLELGDSALYFCASSRDSMNTGELFFGEGSRLTVL.

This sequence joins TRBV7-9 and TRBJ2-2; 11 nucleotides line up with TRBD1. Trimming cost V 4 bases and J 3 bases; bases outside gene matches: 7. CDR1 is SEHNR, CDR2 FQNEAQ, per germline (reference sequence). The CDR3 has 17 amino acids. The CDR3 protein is CASSSAPGQGDTGELFF. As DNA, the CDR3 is TGTGCCAGCAGCTCAGCGCCGGGACAGGGGGACACCGGGGAGCTGTTTTTT.

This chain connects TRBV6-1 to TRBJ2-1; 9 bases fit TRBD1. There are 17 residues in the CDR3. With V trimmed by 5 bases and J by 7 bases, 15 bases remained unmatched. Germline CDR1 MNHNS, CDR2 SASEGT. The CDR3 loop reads CASSQGVGTGLGNEQFF. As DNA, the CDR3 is TGTGCCAGCAGTCAAGGGGTAGGGACAGGGTTGGGGAATGAGCAGTTCTTC.